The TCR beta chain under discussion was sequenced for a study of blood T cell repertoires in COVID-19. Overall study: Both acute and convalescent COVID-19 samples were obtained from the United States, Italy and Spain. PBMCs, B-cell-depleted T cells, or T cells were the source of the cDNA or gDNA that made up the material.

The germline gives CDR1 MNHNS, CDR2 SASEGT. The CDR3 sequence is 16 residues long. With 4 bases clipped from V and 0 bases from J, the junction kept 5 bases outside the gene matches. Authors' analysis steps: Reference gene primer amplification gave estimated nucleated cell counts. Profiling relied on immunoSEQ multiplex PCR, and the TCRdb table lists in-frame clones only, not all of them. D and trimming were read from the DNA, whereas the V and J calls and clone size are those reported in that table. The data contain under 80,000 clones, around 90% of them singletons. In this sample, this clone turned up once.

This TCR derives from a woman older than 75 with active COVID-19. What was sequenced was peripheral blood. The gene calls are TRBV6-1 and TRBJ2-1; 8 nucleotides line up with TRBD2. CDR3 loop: CASSVFSGTSYNEQFF. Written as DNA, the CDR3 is TGTGCCAGCAGTGTCTTTAGCGGGACCTCCTACAATGAGCAGTTCTTC.